The 30 T cell receptor beta chains listed next were all sequenced from one sample in a study of cytomegalovirus exposure and HLA in healthy donors. With 60 Vbeta and 13 Jbeta primers, the PCR was carried out. The table came from immunoSEQ multiplex PCR; TCRdb's copy has only in-frame clones and leaves some out. Counted here are about 170,000 clones, about four fifths occurring once; the ten biggest clones make up just under 5%. The sequenced sample consisted of PBMCs. All receptors derive from a woman aged 18-35 years in good health and CMV-seropositive.

This clone turned up a few times. The rearrangement uses TRBV7-2 and TRBJ1-4; 7 bases fit TRBD1. The CDR3 runs 15 residues. Trimming cost V 5 bases and J 5 bases; bases outside gene matches: 8. The germline V gene encodes CDR1 SGHTA and CDR2 FQGNSA. The CDR3 is CASSPTGDLNEKLFF. The DNA for the CDR3 is TGTGCCAGCAGCCCCACAGGGGACCTCAATGAAAAACTGTTTTTT.

The rearrangement joins TRBV2 to TRBJ1-2; the D is unclear. The CDR3 totals 13 residues. Per the germline V gene, CDR1 is SNHLY and CDR2 is FYNNEI. The V gene lost 6 bases and the J gene lost 4 bases, with 12 bases spanning the gap. This CDR3 reads CASRMIGFYGYTF. As DNA, the CDR3 is TGTGCCAGCAGAATGATCGGGTTCTATGGCTACACCTTC.

The V call is TRBV5-4, the J call TRBJ2-2, with D hard to call. The germline V and J ends were trimmed by 0 bases and 5 bases, with 14 bases remaining between them. The CDR3 covers 16 residues. Germline CDR1 and CDR2: SGHNT and YYREEE (reference sequence). The CDR3 reads CASSLESLPSTGELFF. The CDR3 nucleotides are TGTGCCAGCAGCTTGGAAAGCCTTCCGTCGACCGGGGAGCTGTTTTTT.

In this sample, this clone turned up once. The chain is built from TRBV25-1 and TRBJ1-5; D may be TRBD1 (6 bases). V dropped 6 bases and J dropped 0 bases, with 9 bases sitting between them. The CDR3 has 14 amino acids. Germline V lookup: CDR1 MGHDK, CDR2 SYGVNS. The CDR3 protein is CASSGQYSNQPQHF. DNA of the CDR3: TGTGCCAGCAGCGGACAGTATAGCAATCAGCCCCAGCATTTT.

This clone was seen a single time. The CDR3 protein is CASSLAGDNEQFF. The CDR3 DNA is TGTGCCAGCAGCTTAGCGGGAGACAATGAGCAGTTCTTC. This chain links TRBV11-2 with TRBJ2-1, with D perhaps matching TRBD2 (6 bases). Looked up from germline, CDR1 is SGHAT and CDR2 is FQNNGV. V dropped 1 base and J dropped 5 bases, with 6 bases sitting between them. The CDR3 totals 13 residues. Combining the CDR3 with reference TRBV11-2 and TRBJ2-1 gives the whole variable domain EAGVAQSPRYKIIEKRQSVAFWCNPISGHATLYWYQQILGQGPKLLIQFQNNGVVDDSQLPKDRFSAERLKGVDSTLKIQPAKLEDSAVYLCASSLAGDNEQFFGPGTRLTVL.

V is TRBV5-4 and J is TRBJ2-3, with a weak D call TRBD2 (5 bases). V dropped 1 base and J dropped 2 bases, with 14 bases sitting between them. The germline V gene has CDR1 SGHNT and CDR2 YYREEE (reference sequence). CDR3 length: 16 residues. In nucleotides, the CDR3 is TGTGCCAGCAGCTTGACCCCCGGGATTCTCACAGATACGCAGTATTTT. This codes for CASSLTPGILTDTQYF.

V gene TRBV7-9 combines with J gene TRBJ1-4; 7 nucleotides align to TRBD1. Germline CDR1 is SEHNR and CDR2 is FQNEAQ (reference sequence). Germline trimming cut 8 bases from V and 5 bases from J; bases unmatched to any gene: 8. The CDR3 is 14 amino acids. Written as DNA, the CDR3 is TGTGCCAGCCGAACCGGGACAGCCAATGAAAAACTGTTTTTT. Translated: CASRTGTANEKLFF.

The sample holds a few counts of this clone. The chain has TRBV4-1 and TRBJ2-3, with D possibly being TRBD2 (5 bases). Germline V CDR1 and CDR2: MGHRA, YSYEKL. V was cut by 0 bases and J by 5 bases, with 12 bases left in between. The CDR3 sequence is 15 residues long. The CDR3 coding sequence is TGCGCCAGCAGCCAAGATCTGGAGCGGAAAGATACGCAGTATTTT. This sequence encodes CASSQDLERKDTQYF.

This rearrangement joins TRBV7-9 to TRBJ1-6; D is undetermined. CDR1 and CDR2 (germline): SEHNR, FQNEAQ (reference sequence). V gave up 5 bases and J gave up 7 bases, with 15 bases separating them. The length of the CDR3 is 15 residues. This CDR3 reads CASSRESVGNSPLHF. CDR3 in DNA: TGTGCCAGCAGCCGGGAGTCGGTTGGGAATTCACCCCTCCACTTT.

This chain links TRBV10-3 with TRBJ1-4, with 10 bases matching TRBD1. With 6 bases clipped from V and 5 bases from J, the junction kept 6 bases outside the gene matches. Germline V lookup: CDR1 ENHRY, CDR2 SYGVKD. CDR3 length: 15 amino acids. The CDR3 bases are TGTGCCATCAGCCCCCGGGGACAGGGGAATGAAAAACTGTTTTTT. It specifies CAISPRGQGNEKLFF.

The chain uses TRBV6-5 and TRBJ1-1; possibly TRBD1 for D (5 bases). The V end lost 2 bases, the J end lost 9 bases, and 10 bases lay between the germline ends. Germline-derived CDR1 and CDR2 are MNHEY and SVGAGI. The CDR3 sequence is 12 residues long. CDR3 amino acids: CASSYGASQAFF. CDR3 sequence (DNA): TGTGCCAGCAGTTACGGGGCATCCCAAGCTTTCTTT.

This chain links TRBV9 with TRBJ2-7, with D possibly matching TRBD2 (6 bases). From germline, CDR1 is SGDLS and CDR2 YYNGEE. There are 14 residues in the CDR3. Deletions cut 3 bases from V and 2 bases from J, with 12 bases between. The CDR3 nucleotides are TGTGCCAGCAGCGAGACCGGGGGACCCTACGAGCAGTACTTC. This encodes CASSETGGPYEQYF.

The rearrangement joins TRBV10-3 to TRBJ1-6; no definite D call. V was trimmed by 0 bases and J by 8 bases, leaving 2 bases between them. Germline assignment: CDR1 ENHRY and CDR2 SYGVKD. This CDR3 spans 12 amino acids. For the CDR3, the DNA is TGTGCCATCAGTGAGTCCGATTCACCCCTCCACTTT. This gives the protein CAISESDSPLHF.

This clone appeared once. The chain carries TRBV7-2 and TRBJ1-4, with TRBD1 matching over 8 bases. The CDR3 extends over 14 amino acids. V was clipped by 8 bases and J by 6 bases; unmatched bases: 8. CDR1 is SGHTA, CDR2 FQGNSA, per germline. The CDR3 nucleotides read TGTGCCAGCGATACAGGGGGGAGCGATGAAAAACTGTTTTTT. Translated, it gives CASDTGGSDEKLFF.

DNA for the CDR3: TGTGCCAGCAGCTTATTCGGAGGATCCGGGGAGCTGTTTTTT. Translated: CASSLFGGSGELFF. The chain employs TRBV7-2 and TRBJ2-2, with D maybe TRBD2 (5 bases). Trimming took 2 bases from V and 6 from J, leaving 10 bases between them. The CDR3 has 14 amino acids. Germline loops: CDR1 SGHTA, CDR2 FQGNSA.

The V call is TRBV28, the J call TRBJ1-1; D is perhaps TRBD1 (6 bases). The germline CDR1 and CDR2 sequences are MDHEN and SYDVKM. The CDR3 is made up of 14 amino acids. V shed 6 bases and J shed 1 base, with 12 bases lying between them. Here the CDR3 reads CASSLTGTNTEAFF. The CDR3 DNA reads TGTGCCAGCAGCCTGACAGGAACGAACACTGAAGCTTTCTTT.

The gene calls are TRBV5-4 and TRBJ1-2; tentatively, D is TRBD1 (5 bases). CDR3 length: 13 amino acids. Germline CDR1 is SGHNT and CDR2 is YYREEE (reference sequence). The germline V and J ends were trimmed by 9 bases and 1 base, with 13 bases remaining between them. CDR3 nucleotide sequence: TGTGCCAACGGACGCGGGGGTAACTATGGCTACACCTTC. Its translation is CANGRGGNYGYTF. Full variable domain (missing parts from reference TRBV5-4 and TRBJ1-2): ETGVTQSPTHLIKTRGQQVTLRCSSQSGHNTVSWYQQALGQGPQFIFQYYREEENGRGNFPPRFSGLQFPNYSSELNVNALELDDSALYLCANGRGGNYGYTFGSGTRLTVV.

The V and J genes are TRBV28 and TRBJ2-6; perhaps TRBD1 as D (5 bases). This CDR3 comprises 19 residues. CDR1 and CDR2 from the germline V gene are MDHEN and SYDVKM. Trimming shortened V by 4 bases and J by 0 bases, and 19 bases separated the two germline ends. This chain's CDR3 is CASSYLPTDYYSGANVLTF. In DNA, the CDR3 is TGTGCCAGCAGTTATCTTCCGACAGATTATTACTCTGGGGCCAACGTCCTGACTTTC.

This chain uses TRBV27 with TRBJ2-3; 10 positions agree with TRBD2. The V segment lost 2 bases and the J segment 2 bases; nucleotides outside the gene matches: 7. This CDR3 spans 17 amino acids. The germline gives CDR1 MNHEY, CDR2 SMNVEV (reference sequence). Written as DNA, the CDR3 is TGTGCCAGCAGTTTAGCACCACTAGCGGGATCCACAGATACGCAGTATTTT. It yields the protein CASSLAPLAGSTDTQYF.

The CDR3, as DNA: TGTGCCAGCAGTATAATGAGAGGCACTGAAGCTTTCTTT. Residues: CASSIMRGTEAFF. This chain links TRBV6-5 with TRBJ1-1; D uncertain. Trimming stripped 5 bases from V and 4 bases from J, with 11 bases between. Germline CDR1 is MNHEY and CDR2 is SVGAGI. CDR3 size: 13 residues.

The chain is built from TRBV6-5 and TRBJ1-4; 8 nucleotides agree with TRBD1. V was pared by 9 bases and J by 5 bases, with 2 bases of the junction left unmatched. CDR1 MNHEY and CDR2 SVGAGI come from the germline V gene. The CDR3 has 12 amino acids. The CDR3: CARTGANEKLFF. The CDR3 DNA follows: TGTGCCAGGACAGGGGCAAATGAAAAACTGTTTTTT.

The V call is TRBV6-1, the J call TRBJ2-2, with TRBD1 matching 12 bases. Per germline, CDR1 MNHNS and CDR2 SASEGT. This CDR3 region has 14 residues. Trimming removed 4 bases from V and 8 bases from J; junction bases left unmatched: 2. The CDR3 sequence: CASSGDRGRGELFF. The CDR3 DNA sequence: TGTGCCAGCAGTGGGGACAGGGGGCGTGGGGAGCTGTTTTTT.

The chain combines TRBV14 with TRBJ1-1; possibly TRBD1 for D (5 bases). This CDR3 is built from 15 residues. V was shortened by 0 bases and J by 4 bases, with 12 bases between the two germline ends. Germline assignment: CDR1 SGHDN and CDR2 FVKESK. CDR3 protein: CASSQDRKQGTEAFF. The CDR3 bases are TGTGCCAGCAGCCAAGATCGGAAGCAGGGCACTGAAGCTTTCTTT. Complete variable domain (other parts from reference TRBV14 and TRBJ1-1): EAGVTQFPSHSVIEKGQTVTLRCDPISGHDNLYWYRRVMGKEIKFLLHFVKESKQDESGMPNNRFLAERTGGTYSTLKVQPAELEDSGVYFCASSQDRKQGTEAFFGQGTRLTVV.

The rearrangement uses TRBV30 and TRBJ2-1; D may be TRBD2 (6 bases). Germline CDR1 GTSNPN, CDR2 SVGIG (reference sequence). Trimming shortened V by 8 bases and J by 3 bases, and 11 bases separated the two germline ends. This CDR3 has 12 residues. CDR3 residues: CAGGVGYNEQFF. The CDR3 nucleotides read TGTGCCGGAGGGGTGGGCTACAATGAGCAGTTCTTC.

The chain's CDR3 is CASSVGTGLGQPQHF. Written as DNA, the CDR3 is TGTGCCAGCAGCGTAGGGACAGGGTTAGGTCAGCCCCAGCATTTT. V and J are TRBV9 and TRBJ1-5; 8 positions match TRBD1. The CDR3 runs to 15 residues. Germline CDR1 is SGDLS and CDR2 is YYNGEE. V trimming: 0 bases; J trimming: 6 bases; junction bases outside the gene matches: 5.

The chain joins TRBV4-1 to TRBJ1-4; D is undetermined. Germline assignment: CDR1 MGHRA and CDR2 YSYEKL. V lost 6 bases to trimming and J lost 0 bases, with 11 bases between them. CDR3 length equals 15 residues. The chain's CDR3 is CASRPQHATNEKLFF. As DNA, the CDR3 is TGCGCCAGCAGACCGCAACACGCAACTAATGAAAAACTGTTTTTT.

The rearrangement joins TRBV14 to TRBJ2-5; 8 bases are shared with TRBD1. The CDR3 contains 15 residues. Germline CDR1 is SGHDN and CDR2 is FVKESK. V dropped 4 bases and J dropped 5; count of bases not matched to a gene: 9. Here the CDR3 DNA reads TGTGCCAGCAGCCCTCTCCTGACAGGGGATGAGACCCAGTACTTC. It is translated as CASSPLLTGDETQYF.

This chain links TRBV2 with TRBJ2-5; D unresolved. Germline V gives CDR1 SNHLY, CDR2 FYNNEI. CDR3 length: 14 residues. Trimming removed 7 bases at V and 0 bases at J, with 12 bases between. The CDR3 loop is CASNIEADQETQYF. The CDR3 nucleotides read TGTGCCAGCAACATCGAGGCAGACCAAGAGACCCAGTACTTC. Combining the CDR3 with reference TRBV2 and TRBJ2-5 gives the whole variable domain EPEVTQTPSHQVTQMGQEVILRCVPISNHLYFYWYRQILGQKVEFLVSFYNNEISEKSEIFDDQFSVERPDGSNFTLKIRSTKLEDSAMYFCASNIEADQETQYFGPGTRLLVL.

The chain is built from TRBV7-9 and TRBJ2-7, with 7 nucleotides matching TRBD2. From germline, CDR1 is SEHNR and CDR2 FQNEAQ (reference sequence). J lost 2 bases, V lost 5 bases, and 3 bases had no gene match. CDR3 size: 13 residues. CDR3 sequence reads: CASSPGGAYEQYF. The CDR3 coding sequence is TGTGCCAGCAGCCCGGGGGGAGCCTACGAGCAGTACTTC.

The chain joins TRBV27 to TRBJ1-2, with no clear D. The germline CDR1 and CDR2 sequences are MNHEY and SMNVEV (reference sequence). Trimming pared 3 bases from V and 4 bases from J, leaving 15 bases between. The CDR3 is 15 amino acids. CDR3: CASSLREGFSYGYTF. In DNA form, the CDR3 reads TGTGCCAGCAGTTTGCGCGAGGGATTCAGCTATGGCTACACCTTC.